Detailed here is one T cell receptor (beta chain). Its antigen is currently unknown. V was clipped by 2 bases and J by 4 bases, with 11 bases between them. CDR1 and CDR2 from the germline V gene are SGHAT and FQDESV (reference sequence). This CDR3 has 14 residues. This sample was taken from a study of cytomegalovirus exposure and HLA in healthy donors. Study-level results: The availability of immune exposure information extended only to CMV serostatus.

Primers included in the PCR were 60 Vbeta and 13 Jbeta primers. Assay used: immunoSEQ multiplex PCR; TCRdb lists only in-frame clones, some missing. The repertoire consists of about 180,000 clones, with around 75% occurring once and the leading ten covering about 3%. The chain couples TRBV11-1 to TRBJ1-1, with D perhaps matching TRBD1 (5 bases). The source of this sequence is a male donor in good health and CMV-seronegative. Sample: PBMCs. As DNA, the CDR3 is TGTGCCAGCAGCTTAACGTCAGGGATCACTGAAGCTTTCTTT. Protein sequence: CASSLTSGITEAFF.